The 17 T cell receptor beta chains reported below all come from one sample, sequenced in a study of shared clonotypes between healthy human individuals. Profiled with immunoSEQ multiplex PCR; TCRdb holds only in-frame clones, not every one. The table lists roughly 640,000 clones, around 97% of them singletons. The sample consisted of naive CD4+ T cells sorted from blood. Subset in this sample: CD45RA+ positively selected. These receptors all stem from a woman younger than 45 in good health.

This sequence joins TRBV15 and TRBJ2-7, with 8 bases that match TRBD1. The junction had 4 bases not matched to a gene; V was cut back by 8 bases and J by 4 bases. This CDR3 is 12 amino acids long. Germline lookup yields CDR1 LNHNV and CDR2 YYDKDF (reference sequence). The CDR3 nucleotides are TGTGCCACCCCGGGACAGGTTTACGAGCAGTACTTC. Translating gives CATPGQVYEQYF. Drawing the rest from reference TRBV15 and TRBJ2-7, the complete variable domain is DAMVIQNPRYQVTQFGKPVTLSCSQTLNHNVMYWYQQKSSQAPKLLFHYYDKDFNNEADTPDNFQSRRPNTSFCFLDIRSPGLGDTAMYLCATPGQVYEQYFGPGTRLTVT.

This clone was seen more than once but under ten times. The CDR3 region is CASSYSPGQGYGYTF. CDR3 nucleotide sequence: TGTGCCAGCAGTTACTCACCGGGACAGGGGTACGGCTACACCTTC. The chain joins TRBV6-5 to TRBJ1-2, with 10 bases matching TRBD1. Germline values: CDR1 MNHEY, CDR2 SVGAGI. The CDR3 runs 15 residues. Trimming took 0 bases from V and 8 from J; bases not matched to a gene: 6.

The genes are TRBV5-4 and TRBJ2-1; 8 bases align to TRBD1. Germline V lookup: CDR1 SGHNT, CDR2 YYREEE (reference sequence). CDR3 length equals 15 residues. The ends lost 5 bases at V and 6 bases at J; junction bases unmatched: 10. CDR3 in amino acids: CASSPGGGTFNEQFF. CDR3 sequence (DNA): TGTGCCAGCAGTCCAGGGGGCGGGACCTTCAATGAGCAGTTCTTC.

The chain is built from TRBV7-3 and TRBJ2-7, with no clear D. The CDR3 totals 14 residues. In germline, CDR1 is SGHTA, CDR2 FQGTGA. With 6 bases removed from V and 0 bases from J, the gap between germline ends came to 12 bases. The DNA for the CDR3 is TGTGCCAGCAGGTATTCGGGCTCCTCCTACGAGCAGTACTTC. Translation: CASRYSGSSYEQYF.

J is TRBJ2-7 and V is TRBV28, with 9 bases identical to TRBD2. In germline, CDR1 is MDHEN, CDR2 SYDVKM. Unmatched junction bases numbered 9, after V lost 4 bases and J lost 2 bases. The CDR3 is 16 residues long. This chain's CDR3 is CASSYPGAGGPYEQYF. As DNA, the CDR3 is TGTGCCAGCAGTTACCCGGGAGCGGGAGGACCCTACGAGCAGTACTTC.

The chain combines TRBV10-2 with TRBJ2-7, with 7 bases that match TRBD2. With V trimmed by 6 bases and J by 2 bases, 16 bases remained unmatched. CDR1 and CDR2 from the germline V gene are WSHSY and SAAADI. This CDR3 is 17 amino acids long. CDR3 region: CASREGRGERNPYEQYF. CDR3 coding DNA: TGCGCCAGCAGAGAAGGTCGGGGGGAGCGGAACCCCTACGAGCAGTACTTC.

V gene TRBV27 combines with J gene TRBJ2-3, with 7 bases lining up with TRBD2. V lost 4 bases to trimming and J lost 11 bases; unmatched junction nucleotides: 9. This CDR3 comprises 13 residues. Germline V lookup: CDR1 MNHEY, CDR2 SMNVEV (reference sequence). This CDR3 is CASSSASSGGQYF. In nucleotides, the CDR3 is TGTGCCAGCAGTTCGGCCTCGTCGGGAGGGCAGTATTTT.

The chain recombines TRBV6-6 with TRBJ2-2; D perhaps matches TRBD2 (6 bases). V lost 0 bases to trimming and J lost 5 bases, with 13 bases between them. The CDR3 totals 16 residues. From germline, CDR1 is MNHNY and CDR2 SVGAGI (reference sequence). For the CDR3, the DNA is TGTGCCAGCAGTTACTCTGCCGGGAGAGAGACCGGGGAGCTGTTTTTT. The encoded protein is CASSYSAGRETGELFF.

This rearrangement joins TRBV4-2 to TRBJ1-5; D may be TRBD1 (6 bases). Trimming stripped 4 bases from V and 3 bases from J, with 10 bases between. CDR3 length: 14 residues. Germline loops: CDR1 LGHNA, CDR2 YNFKEQ. The CDR3 protein is CASSPYRDNQPQHF. The CDR3 nucleotides read TGTGCCAGCAGCCCCTACAGGGACAATCAGCCCCAGCATTTT.

In DNA form, the CDR3 reads TGTGCCAGCAGTTTTCGGTTGCGAGAAAAACTGTTTTTT. Translating it yields CASSFRLREKLFF. V and J are TRBV27 and TRBJ1-4; unclear D gene. Trimming took 3 bases from V and 8 from J, leaving 10 bases between them. The CDR3 runs 13 residues. Per the germline V gene, CDR1 is MNHEY and CDR2 is SMNVEV (reference sequence).

The rearrangement links TRBV4-2 to TRBJ2-7, with a weak D call TRBD2 (6 bases). The V gene's germline CDR1 is LGHNA and CDR2 YNFKEQ. The length of the CDR3 is 13 residues. V gave up 0 bases and J gave up 7 bases, with 10 bases separating them. The CDR3: CASSQDFGGEQYF. The DNA of the CDR3 is TGTGCCAGCAGCCAAGATTTCGGAGGGGAGCAGTACTTC.

This clone was found once. CDR3 protein: CASSQVGKNTEAFF. The CDR3 DNA sequence: TGTGCCAGCAGCCAAGTTGGGAAGAACACTGAAGCTTTCTTT. This rearrangement joins TRBV4-2 to TRBJ1-1, with D unresolved. The CDR3 runs 14 residues. The V and J ends lost 1 base and 1 base respectively, with 7 bases between them. CDR1 is LGHNA and CDR2 is YNFKEQ in the germline V gene.

The V call is TRBV10-1, the J call TRBJ2-5; D not resolved. The CDR3 is made up of 14 amino acids. The germline V gene has CDR1 WNHNN and CDR2 SYGVQD (reference sequence). Between the trimmed V and J ends, which lost 4 bases and 5 bases, there was a span of 14 bases. CDR3 nucleotides: TGCGCCAGCAGTGGGAGCCTTGCTCAGGAGACCCAGTACTTC. Protein product: CASSGSLAQETQYF.

The chain couples TRBV18 to TRBJ2-5; 8 positions agree with TRBD1. Germline trimming cut 6 bases from V and 4 bases from J; bases unmatched to any gene: 10. Germline V gene lookup returns CDR1 KGHSH and CDR2 LQKENI. This CDR3 has 15 amino acids. The CDR3 protein is CASSPGTGSRETQYF. Written as DNA, the CDR3 is TGTGCCAGCTCCCCTGGGACAGGCAGCCGAGAGACCCAGTACTTC.

The rearrangement uses TRBV7-2 and TRBJ2-1; D unclear. The CDR3 is 15 amino acids. Trimming left V 0 bases short and J 7 bases short, with 13 bases between. CDR1 is SGHTA and CDR2 is FQGNSA in the germline V gene. The CDR3 sequence is CASSLAPSFQNEQFF. The CDR3 DNA reads TGTGCCAGCAGCTTAGCGCCCTCGTTTCAGAATGAGCAGTTCTTC.

The chain is built from TRBV2 and TRBJ1-4; possibly TRBD1 for D (6 bases). This CDR3 spans 17 amino acids. The germline V gene encodes CDR1 SNHLY and CDR2 FYNNEI. V shed 3 bases and J shed 3 bases, with 17 bases lying between them. The CDR3 is CASSDRGGALANEKLFF. CDR3 sequence (DNA): TGTGCCAGCAGTGACCGGGGGGGGGCGCTGGCTAATGAAAAACTGTTTTTT.

The chain combines TRBV6-6 with TRBJ2-2; D may be TRBD1 (6 bases). Trimming stripped 2 bases from V and 3 bases from J, with 10 bases between. Germline CDR1 is MNHNY and CDR2 is SVGAGI (reference sequence). The CDR3 has 15 amino acids. Here the CDR3 reads CASSYGGADTGELFF. CDR3 bases: TGTGCCAGCAGTTACGGGGGCGCTGACACCGGGGAGCTGTTTTTT.